These 12 T cell receptor beta chains originate from one sample sequenced in a study of identical twins. TCRdb re-called the 5' RACE reads with MiXCR, one entry per CDR3 protein. The table includes around 670,000 distinct CDR3 sequences, roughly 6% detected once. The material sequenced was naive T cells sorted from blood. These receptor sequences come from a man between 18 and 35 years old in good health.

This clonotype was counted many times. This chain uses TRBV6-2 or TRBV6-3 with TRBJ2-2; D remains unclear. V lost 7 bases, J lost 8 bases, and 8 bases lay in between. Germline CDR1 MNHEY, CDR2 SVGEGT. The CDR3 spans 11 residues. Here the CDR3 reads CASTLPGELFF. The DNA for the CDR3 is TGTGCCAGCACTCTTCCTGGGGAGCTGTTTTTT.

V gene TRBV28 combines with J gene TRBJ2-7, with TRBD1 identical over 9 bases. The CDR3 sequence is 19 residues long. CDR1 and CDR2 from the germline V gene are MDHEN and SYDVKM. With 5 bases clipped from V and 3 bases from J, the junction kept 20 bases outside the gene matches. CDR3 DNA: TGTGCCAGCAGTCCGTGGGACAGGGTGGTTGTAAAAACCAACTACGAGCAGTACTTC. This translates into CASSPWDRVVVKTNYEQYF.

This clonotype was seen a handful of times. CDR3 protein: CSVAGGLIYGYTF. CDR3 sequence (DNA): TGCAGCGTTGCAGGGGGGTTGATTTATGGCTACACCTTC. The chain uses TRBV29-1 and TRBJ1-2; 7 positions match TRBD1. There are 13 residues in the CDR3. The germline CDR1 and CDR2 sequences are SQVTM and ANQGSEA. Trimming at V came to 4 bases and at J to 5 bases, leaving 7 bases not matched to a gene.

This clonotype was counted many times. The V call is TRBV5-1, the J call TRBJ2-1; TRBD2 matches 15 bases. CDR1 is SGHRS, CDR2 YFSETQ, per germline. The CDR3 contains 16 residues. The J segment lost 7 bases and the V segment lost 4 bases, leaving 6 bases of the junction unmatched. The CDR3 DNA reads as TGCGCCAGCAGCAAGGGGGGACTAGCGGGAGGAAATGAGCAGTTCTTC. Its translation is CASSKGGLAGGNEQFF. The entire variable domain, with the rest obtained from reference TRBV5-1 and TRBJ2-1, is as follows: KAGVTQTPRYLIKTRGQQVTLSCSPISGHRSVSWYQQTPGQGLQFLFEYFSETQRNKGNFPGRFSGRQFSNSRSEMNVSTLELGDSALYLCASSKGGLAGGNEQFFGPGTRLTVL.

This clonotype occurred many times. The V and J genes are TRBV20-1 and TRBJ2-1; D possibly corresponds to TRBD2 (6 bases). The CDR3 covers 15 residues. V was pared by 4 bases and J by 3 bases, with 16 bases between. Germline V gene data show CDR1 as DFQATT and CDR2 as SNEGSKA (reference sequence). In DNA, the CDR3 is TGCAGTGCTATCCGGGACTCAATCATCTACAATGAGCAGTTCTTC. As protein: CSAIRDSIIYNEQFF.

This clonotype was counted a few times. A junction boundary mismatches the germline segment, possibly from a read error. The chain links TRBV2 to TRBJ2-4, with D uncertain. The CDR3 has 15 amino acids. In germline, CDR1 is SNHLY, CDR2 FYNNEI. The CDR3 sequence is CASREGWVAKNIQYF. The CDR3 DNA is TGTGCCAGCAGGGAAGGTTGGGTAGCCAAAAACATTCAGTACTTC.

V and J are TRBV6-1 and TRBJ1-2, with D tentatively TRBD1 (5 bases). The CDR3 consists of 13 residues. Trimming cost V 8 bases and J 8 bases, with 18 bases left between them. Germline values: CDR1 MNHNS, CDR2 SASEGT. This CDR3 is CASGRGATGGYTF. In nucleotides, the CDR3 is TGTGCCAGCGGGAGAGGGGCAACTGGAGGCTACACCTTC.

This clonotype was detected many times. The V gene is TRBV10-3, the J gene TRBJ2-7; D uncertain. In germline, CDR1 is ENHRY, CDR2 SYGVKD. Trimming shortened V by 4 bases and J by 3 bases, and 10 bases separated the two germline ends. This CDR3 is built from 13 residues. The CDR3 loop reads CAISAYGNYEQYF. CDR3 DNA: TGTGCCATCAGTGCTTACGGAAACTACGAGCAGTACTTC.

The chain uses TRBV29-1 and TRBJ1-1; D gene ambiguous. V was pared by 7 bases and J by 7 bases, with 10 bases between. This CDR3 spans 10 amino acids. Germline loops: CDR1 SQVTM, CDR2 ANQGSEA. The CDR3 sequence: CSAKQVEAFF. In DNA, the CDR3 is TGCAGCGCAAAACAAGTTGAAGCTTTCTTT.

This clonotype was seen a few times. This chain links TRBV5-1 with TRBJ2-2, with a weak D call TRBD1 (5 bases). The CDR3 extends over 14 amino acids. V dropped 7 bases and J dropped 4 bases, with 14 bases sitting between them. In germline, CDR1 is SGHRS, CDR2 YFSETQ. CDR3 residues: CASSIDSPTGELFF. DNA of the CDR3: TGCGCCAGCTCAATCGACAGCCCCACCGGGGAGCTGTTTTTT.

The chain joins TRBV7-9 to TRBJ2-1, with D tentatively TRBD2 (6 bases). Germline V gene lookup returns CDR1 SEHNR and CDR2 FQNEAQ (reference sequence). Trimming stripped 0 bases from V and 6 bases from J, with 9 bases between. CDR3 length equals 14 residues. In DNA, the CDR3 is TGTGCCAGCAGCTTAGCGGACGGGGGCAATGAGCAGTTCTTC. Its translation is CASSLADGGNEQFF.

The sample holds many counts of this clonotype. The chain carries TRBV7-2 and TRBJ1-2, with D tentatively TRBD1 (5 bases). The CDR3 has 16 residues. Germline V gives CDR1 SGHTA, CDR2 FQGNSA. Trimming pared 4 bases from V and 2 bases from J, leaving 17 bases between. CDR3 in DNA: TGTGCCAGCAGCTCCCGCCCGGCGGGGCGAAACTATGGCTACACCTTC. This gives the protein CASSSRPAGRNYGYTF.